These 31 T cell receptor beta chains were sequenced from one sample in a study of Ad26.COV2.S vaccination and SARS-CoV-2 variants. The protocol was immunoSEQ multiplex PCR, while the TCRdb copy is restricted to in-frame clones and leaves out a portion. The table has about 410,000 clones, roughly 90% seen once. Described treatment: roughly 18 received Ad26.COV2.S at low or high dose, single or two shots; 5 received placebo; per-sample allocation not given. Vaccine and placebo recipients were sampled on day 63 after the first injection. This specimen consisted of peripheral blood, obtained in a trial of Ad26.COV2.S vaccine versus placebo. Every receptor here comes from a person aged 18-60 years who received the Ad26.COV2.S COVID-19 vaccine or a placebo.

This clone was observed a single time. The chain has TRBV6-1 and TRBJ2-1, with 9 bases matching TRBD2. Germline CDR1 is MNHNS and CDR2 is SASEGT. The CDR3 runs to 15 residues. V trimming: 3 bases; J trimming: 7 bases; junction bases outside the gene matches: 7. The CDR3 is CASSDMAGGPNEQFF. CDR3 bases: TGTGCCAGCAGTGATATGGCGGGGGGGCCTAATGAGCAGTTCTTC.

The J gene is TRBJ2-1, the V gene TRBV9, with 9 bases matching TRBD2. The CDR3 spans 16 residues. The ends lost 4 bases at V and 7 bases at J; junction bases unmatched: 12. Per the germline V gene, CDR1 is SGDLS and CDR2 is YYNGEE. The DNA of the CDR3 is TGTGCCAGCAGCCTAACCGGGACTAGCTGGGGGAATGAGCAGTTCTTC. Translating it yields CASSLTGTSWGNEQFF.

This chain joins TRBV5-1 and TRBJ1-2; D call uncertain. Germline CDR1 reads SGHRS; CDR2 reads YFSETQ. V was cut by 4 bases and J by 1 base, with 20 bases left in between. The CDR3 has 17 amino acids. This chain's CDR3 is CASSPRLTEHLNYGYTF. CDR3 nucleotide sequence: TGCGCCAGCAGCCCGCGCCTAACAGAACACCTTAACTATGGCTACACCTTC.

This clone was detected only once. The CDR3 coding sequence is TGTGCCAGCAGCCCGGGACTAGCGGGGGCTGAGCAGTTCTTC. Translation gives CASSPGLAGAEQFF. The chain is built from TRBV6-6 and TRBJ2-1; TRBD2 matches at 14 bases. Germline CDR1 MNHNY, CDR2 SVGAGI (reference sequence). With 6 bases clipped from V and 9 bases from J, the junction kept 4 bases outside the gene matches. This CDR3 is 14 amino acids long.

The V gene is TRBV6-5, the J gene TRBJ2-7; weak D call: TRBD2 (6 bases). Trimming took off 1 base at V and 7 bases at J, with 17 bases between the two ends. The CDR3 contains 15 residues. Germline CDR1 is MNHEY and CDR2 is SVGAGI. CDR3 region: CASSYYRLGSKEQYF. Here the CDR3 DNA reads TGTGCCAGCAGTTACTACCGACTAGGCTCTAAGGAGCAGTACTTC.

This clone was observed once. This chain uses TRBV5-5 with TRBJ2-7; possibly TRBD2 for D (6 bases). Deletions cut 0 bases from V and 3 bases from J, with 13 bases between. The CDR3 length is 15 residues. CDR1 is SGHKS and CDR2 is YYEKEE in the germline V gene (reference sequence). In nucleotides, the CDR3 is TGTGCCAGCAGCTTGGAAGCGGGTGCTCGCTACGAGCAGTACTTC. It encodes CASSLEAGARYEQYF.

The CDR3 here is CSVVGSNTEAFF. In nucleotides, the CDR3 is TGCAGCGTTGTAGGGTCCAACACTGAAGCTTTCTTT. The gene calls are TRBV29-1 and TRBJ1-1; no definite D call. Germline CDR1 and CDR2: SQVTM and ANQGSEA. The CDR3 covers 12 residues. Deletions cut 4 bases from V and 2 bases from J, with 8 bases between. Based on the CDR3 plus reference TRBV29-1 and TRBJ1-1, the full variable domain is SAVISQKPSRDICQRGTSLTIQCQVDSQVTMMFWYRQQPGQSLTLIATANQGSEATYESGFVIDKFPISRPNLTFSTLTVSNMSPEDSSIYLCSVVGSNTEAFFGQGTRLTVV.

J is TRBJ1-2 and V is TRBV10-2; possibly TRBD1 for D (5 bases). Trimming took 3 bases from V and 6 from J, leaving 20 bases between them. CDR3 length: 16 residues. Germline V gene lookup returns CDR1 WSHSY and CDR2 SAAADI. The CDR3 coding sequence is TGCGCCAGCAGTGACTTCAACGGGGCCCCGGCAGATGGCTACACCTTC. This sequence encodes CASSDFNGAPADGYTF.

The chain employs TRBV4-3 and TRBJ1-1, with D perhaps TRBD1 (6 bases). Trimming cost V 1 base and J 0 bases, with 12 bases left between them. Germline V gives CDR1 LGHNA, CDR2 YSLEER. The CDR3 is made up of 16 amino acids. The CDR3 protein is CASSQVQGHLNTEAFF. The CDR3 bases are TGCGCCAGCAGCCAAGTACAGGGACACTTGAACACTGAAGCTTTCTTT.

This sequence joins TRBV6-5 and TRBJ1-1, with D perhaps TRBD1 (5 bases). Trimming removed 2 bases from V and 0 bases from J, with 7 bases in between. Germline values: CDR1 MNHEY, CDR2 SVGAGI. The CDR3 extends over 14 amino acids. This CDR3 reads CASSYGALNTEAFF. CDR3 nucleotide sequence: TGTGCCAGCAGTTACGGGGCCTTGAACACTGAAGCTTTCTTT.

CDR3 loop: CASSPGQGEPFYEQYF. CDR3 DNA sequence: TGTGCCAGCAGCCCCGGACAGGGTGAACCCTTCTACGAGCAGTACTTC. The chain combines TRBV5-8 with TRBJ2-7; TRBD1 agrees at 8 bases. This CDR3 spans 16 amino acids. Germline V gene sequence: CDR1 SGHTS, CDR2 YDEGEE. The V gene end was trimmed by 4 bases and the J gene end by 3 bases; junction bases not matched to a gene: 12.

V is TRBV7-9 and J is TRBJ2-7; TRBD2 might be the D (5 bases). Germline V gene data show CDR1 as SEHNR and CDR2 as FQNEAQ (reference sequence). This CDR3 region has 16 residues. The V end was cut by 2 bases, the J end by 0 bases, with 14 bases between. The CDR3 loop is CASSLIEGTYSYEQYF. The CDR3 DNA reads TGTGCCAGCAGCTTAATTGAGGGTACCTACTCCTACGAGCAGTACTTC.

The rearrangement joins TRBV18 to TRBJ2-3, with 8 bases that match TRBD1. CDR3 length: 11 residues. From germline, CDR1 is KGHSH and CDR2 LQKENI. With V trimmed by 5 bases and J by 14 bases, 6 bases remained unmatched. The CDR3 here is CASSVDREWYF. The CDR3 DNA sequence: TGTGCCAGCTCAGTGGACAGGGAGTGGTATTTT.

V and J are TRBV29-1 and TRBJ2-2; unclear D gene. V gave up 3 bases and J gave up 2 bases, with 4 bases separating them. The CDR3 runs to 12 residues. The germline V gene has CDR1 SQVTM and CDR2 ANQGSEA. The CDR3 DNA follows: TGCAGCGTTGAGGGAAACACCGGGGAGCTGTTTTTT. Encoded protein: CSVEGNTGELFF.

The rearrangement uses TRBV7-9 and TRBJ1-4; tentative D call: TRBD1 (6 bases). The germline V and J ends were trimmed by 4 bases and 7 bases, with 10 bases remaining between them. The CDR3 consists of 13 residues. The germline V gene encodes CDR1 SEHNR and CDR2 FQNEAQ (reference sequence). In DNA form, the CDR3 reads TGTGCCAGCAGCTCCTCCAGGGGTGAAAAACTGTTTTTT. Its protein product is CASSSSRGEKLFF.

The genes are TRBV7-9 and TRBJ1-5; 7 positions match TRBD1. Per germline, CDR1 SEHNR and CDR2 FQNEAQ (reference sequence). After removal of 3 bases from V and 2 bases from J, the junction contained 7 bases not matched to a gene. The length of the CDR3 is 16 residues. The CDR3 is CASSFWAGGGNQPQHF. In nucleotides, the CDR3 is TGTGCCAGCAGCTTTTGGGCAGGGGGGGGCAATCAGCCCCAGCATTTT.

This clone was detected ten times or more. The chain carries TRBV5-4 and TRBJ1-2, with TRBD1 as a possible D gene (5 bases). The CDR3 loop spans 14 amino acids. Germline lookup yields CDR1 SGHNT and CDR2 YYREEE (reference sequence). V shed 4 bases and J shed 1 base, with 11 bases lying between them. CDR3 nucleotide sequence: TGTGCCAGCAGCCTAAAGGACATTAACTATGGCTACACCTTC. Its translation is CASSLKDINYGYTF.

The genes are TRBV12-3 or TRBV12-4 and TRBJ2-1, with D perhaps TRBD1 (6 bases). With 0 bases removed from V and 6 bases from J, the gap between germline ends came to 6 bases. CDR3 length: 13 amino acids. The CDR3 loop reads CASSLAGANEQFF. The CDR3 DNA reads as TGTGCCAGCAGTTTAGCGGGGGCCAATGAGCAGTTCTTC.

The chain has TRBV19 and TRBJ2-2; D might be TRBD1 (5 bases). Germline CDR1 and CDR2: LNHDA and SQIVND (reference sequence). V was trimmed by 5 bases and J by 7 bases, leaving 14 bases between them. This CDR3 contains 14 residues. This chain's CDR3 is CASSYQGSSGELFF. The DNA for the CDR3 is TGTGCCAGTAGTTATCAGGGATCAAGCGGGGAGCTGTTTTTT.

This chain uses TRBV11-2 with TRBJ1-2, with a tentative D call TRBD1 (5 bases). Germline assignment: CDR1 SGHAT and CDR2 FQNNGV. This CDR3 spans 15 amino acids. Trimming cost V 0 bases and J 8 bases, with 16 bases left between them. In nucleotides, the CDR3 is TGTGCCAGCAGCTTAGACCTCAGGGTATCGGGAGGCTACACCTTC. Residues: CASSLDLRVSGGYTF.

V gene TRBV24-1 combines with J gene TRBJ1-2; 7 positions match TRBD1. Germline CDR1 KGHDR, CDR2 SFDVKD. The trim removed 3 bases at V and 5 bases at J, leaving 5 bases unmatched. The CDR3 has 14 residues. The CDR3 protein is CATSDQDRTYGYTF. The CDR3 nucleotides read TGTGCCACCAGTGATCAGGACAGGACGTATGGCTACACCTTC.

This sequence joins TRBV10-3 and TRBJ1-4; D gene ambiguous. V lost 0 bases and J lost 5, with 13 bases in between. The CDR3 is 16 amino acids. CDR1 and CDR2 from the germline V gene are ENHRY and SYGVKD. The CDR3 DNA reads TGTGCCATCAGTGAGTCGTCAGTCTCCCTCAATGAAAAACTGTTTTTT. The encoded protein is CAISESSVSLNEKLFF.

CDR3 region: CASSYGVRSYEQYF. In nucleotides, the CDR3 is TGTGCCAGCAGTTACGGTGTCAGATCCTACGAGCAGTACTTC. This rearrangement joins TRBV6-6 to TRBJ2-7; D is unresolved. The CDR3 contains 14 residues. Per the germline V gene, CDR1 is MNHNY and CDR2 is SVGAGI (reference sequence). V lost 2 bases to trimming and J lost 1 base, with 9 bases between them.

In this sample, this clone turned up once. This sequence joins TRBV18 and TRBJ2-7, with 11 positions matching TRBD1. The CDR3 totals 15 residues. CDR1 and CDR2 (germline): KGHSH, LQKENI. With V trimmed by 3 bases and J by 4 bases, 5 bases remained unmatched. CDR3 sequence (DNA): TGTGCCAGCTCACCTATAGGACAGGGGGCATACGAGCAGTACTTC. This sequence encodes CASSPIGQGAYEQYF.

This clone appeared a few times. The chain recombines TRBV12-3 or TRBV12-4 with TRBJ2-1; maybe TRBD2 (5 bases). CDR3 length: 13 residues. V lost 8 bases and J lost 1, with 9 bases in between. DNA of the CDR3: TGTGCCAGCGTCCGGGGTTCCTACAATGAGCAGTTCTTC. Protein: CASVRGSYNEQFF.

The DNA of the CDR3 is TGTGCCAGCAGCTATACAGGGCCCTATAATTCACCCCTCCACTTT. The encoded protein is CASSYTGPYNSPLHF. This sequence joins TRBV7-8 and TRBJ1-6, with D perhaps TRBD1 (6 bases). Per germline, CDR1 SGHVS and CDR2 FQNEAQ. Trimming removed 4 bases at V and 2 bases at J, with 9 bases between. This CDR3 comprises 15 residues.

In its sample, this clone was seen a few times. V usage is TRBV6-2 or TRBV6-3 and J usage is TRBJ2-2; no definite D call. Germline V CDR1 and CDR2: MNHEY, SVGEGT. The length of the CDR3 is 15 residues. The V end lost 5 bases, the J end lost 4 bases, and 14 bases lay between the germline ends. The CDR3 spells CASSPHSWATGELFF. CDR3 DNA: TGTGCCAGCAGTCCACATAGTTGGGCCACCGGGGAGCTGTTTTTT.

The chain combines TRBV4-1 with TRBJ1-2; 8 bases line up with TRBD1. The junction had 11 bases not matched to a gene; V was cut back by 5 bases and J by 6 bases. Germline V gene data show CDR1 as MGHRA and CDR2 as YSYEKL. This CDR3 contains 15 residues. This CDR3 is CASSKTGARGNGYTF. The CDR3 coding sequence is TGCGCCAGCAGCAAGACAGGGGCCAGGGGGAATGGCTACACCTTC.

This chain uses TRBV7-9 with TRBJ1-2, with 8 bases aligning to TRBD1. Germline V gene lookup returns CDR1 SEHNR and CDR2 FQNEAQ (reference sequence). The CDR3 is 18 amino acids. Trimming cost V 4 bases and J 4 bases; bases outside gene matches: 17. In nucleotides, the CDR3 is TGTGCCAGCAGCTCGCCAGAGAAAATGGACAGGGTGGGCTATGGCTACACCTTC. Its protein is CASSSPEKMDRVGYGYTF.

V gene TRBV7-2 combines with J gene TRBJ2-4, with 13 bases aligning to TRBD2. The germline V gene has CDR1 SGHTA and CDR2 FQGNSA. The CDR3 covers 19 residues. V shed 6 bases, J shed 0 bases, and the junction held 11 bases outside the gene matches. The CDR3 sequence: CASSPTSGGSPIAKNIQYF. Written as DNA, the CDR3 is TGTGCCAGCAGTCCGACTAGCGGGGGGTCCCCCATAGCCAAAAACATTCAGTACTTC.

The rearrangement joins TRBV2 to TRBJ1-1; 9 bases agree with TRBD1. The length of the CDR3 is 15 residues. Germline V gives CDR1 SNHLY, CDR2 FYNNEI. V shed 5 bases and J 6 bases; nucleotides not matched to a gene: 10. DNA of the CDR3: TGTGCCAGCAGTTTGACCGGGACAGGGCACCCTGAAGCTTTCTTT. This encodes CASSLTGTGHPEAFF.